This T cell receptor (beta chain) was documented in a study of cytomegalovirus exposure and HLA in healthy donors. Findings and caveats of the study: The likely origin of a cluster of highly shared sequence variants was a sequencing artifact. V segments that were indistinguishable, TRBV6-2 and TRBV6-3 among them, were omitted from analysis. Among TCR beta chains, those listed as cytomegalovirus-associated numbered under 200.

A word on this clone: Its antigen is unknown.

PCR amplification relied on 60 Vbeta primers (plus 13 Jbeta primers). The method was immunoSEQ multiplex PCR; TCRdb's version includes in-frame clones alone and lacks a portion of them. The top ten clones hold about 2.5% of a sample with 180,000 or so clones, about 69% of them seen once. Germline CDR1 KGHSH, CDR2 LQKENI. V shed 2 bases and J 2 bases; nucleotides not matched to a gene: 3. This CDR3 is 14 amino acids long. The chain couples TRBV18 to TRBJ2-7; 7 bases are shared with TRBD1. This receptor was identified in a human donor in good health. Input material: PBMCs. The CDR3 DNA reads TGTGCCAGCTCACCAATTCAGGGGGCCTACGAGCAGTACTTC. Protein sequence: CASSPIQGAYEQYF.